This TCR beta chain derives from a study of T cell changes during pregnancy in multiple sclerosis. TCRdb keeps only in-frame clones here, not all; method: immunoSEQ multiplex PCR. The sample contains under 85,000 clones, under 95% of which appear only once. CDR3 length: 11 amino acids. Germline V gene sequence: CDR1 MDHEN, CDR2 SYDVKM. Trimming shortened V by 5 bases and J by 5 bases, and 6 bases separated the two germline ends. This clonotype was sampled from a female donor with multiple sclerosis, enrolled in a pregnancy study. The chain uses TRBV28 and TRBJ1-1, with D uncertain. Sequenced material: CD4+ T cells from peripheral blood mononuclear cells, taken in the second trimester of pregnancy. CDR3 sequence (DNA): TGTGCCAGCAGTCTACCAACTGAAGCTTTCTTT. Translation: CASSLPTEAFF.